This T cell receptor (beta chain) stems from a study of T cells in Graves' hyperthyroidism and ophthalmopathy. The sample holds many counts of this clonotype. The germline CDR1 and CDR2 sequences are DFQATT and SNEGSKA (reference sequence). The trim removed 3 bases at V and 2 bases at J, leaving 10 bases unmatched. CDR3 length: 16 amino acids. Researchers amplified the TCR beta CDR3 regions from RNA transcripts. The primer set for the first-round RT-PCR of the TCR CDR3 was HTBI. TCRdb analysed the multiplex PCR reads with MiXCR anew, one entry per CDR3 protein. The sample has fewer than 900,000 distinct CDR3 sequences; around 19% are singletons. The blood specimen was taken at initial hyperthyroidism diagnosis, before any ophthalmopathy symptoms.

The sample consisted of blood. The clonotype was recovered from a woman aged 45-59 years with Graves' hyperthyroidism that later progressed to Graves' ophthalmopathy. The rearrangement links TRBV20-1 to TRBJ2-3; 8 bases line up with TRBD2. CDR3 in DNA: TGCAGTGCTAGGGGCCGCGGGGGGCGACCCACAGATACGCAGTATTTT. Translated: CSARGRGGRPTDTQYF.